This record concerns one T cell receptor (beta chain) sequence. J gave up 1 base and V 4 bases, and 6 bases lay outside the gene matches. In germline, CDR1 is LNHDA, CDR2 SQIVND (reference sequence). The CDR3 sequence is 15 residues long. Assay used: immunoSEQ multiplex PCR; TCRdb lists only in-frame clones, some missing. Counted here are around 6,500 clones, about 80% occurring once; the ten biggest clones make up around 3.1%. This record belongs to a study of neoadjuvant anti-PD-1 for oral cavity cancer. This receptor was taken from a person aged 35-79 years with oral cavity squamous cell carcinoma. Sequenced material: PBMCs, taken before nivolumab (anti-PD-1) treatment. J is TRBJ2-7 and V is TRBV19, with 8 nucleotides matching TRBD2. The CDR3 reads CASSKRLANSYEQYF. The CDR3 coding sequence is TGTGCCAGTAGTAAACGACTAGCGAATTCCTACGAGCAGTACTTC.